These T cell receptor beta chains were read from a single sample in a study of CD8+ T cells in alopecia areata. TCRdb's copy holds only in-frame clones and misses some; the assay was immunoSEQ multiplex PCR. The table has roughly 64,000 clones, roughly 47% seen once. The sequenced material came from NKG2D-low CD8+ T cells sorted from blood. The receptors here all came from a human donor with alopecia areata. CDR3s include the opening cysteine and the closing phenylalanine or tryptophan. The D gene is left open where the match is weak. The size of a clone is reported for some rows only, either as once, few or many, or as a class for expanded clones.

TRBV15	.	.	TRBJ2-2	TGTGCCACCGGGGCCACGACCGGGGAGCTGTTTTTT	CATGATTGELFF
TRBV27	.	.	TRBJ2-1	TGTGCCAGCAGTTTAGGAAGGGGGGGAGGACCCTACAATGAGCAGTTCTTC	CASSLGRGGGPYNEQFF
TRBV18	.	.	TRBJ1-6	TGTGCCAGCTCACCACCGGACAGCTATTCACCCCTCCACTTT	CASSPPDSYSPLHF
TRBV4-1	.	.	TRBJ1-1	TGCGCCAGCAGCCAAGGACAGGCTGCGGGGGCCACTGAAGCTTTCTTT	CASSQGQAAGATEAFF
TRBV29-1	.	.	TRBJ2-2	TGCAGCGTTGGTACTAGGGACGGCGCGAACACCGGGGAGCTGTTTTTT	CSVGTRDGANTGELFF
TRBV7-9	few	.	TRBJ2-1	TGTGCCAGCAGCTTAGTTTCAGGCGATGAGCAGTTCTTC	CASSLVSGDEQFF
TRBV5-1	few	.	TRBJ2-1	TGCGCCAGCAGCTGGAATAGCGCTAACAATGAGCAGTTCTTC	CASSWNSANNEQFF
TRBV5-1	.	.	TRBJ2-7	TGCGCCAGCAGCTTGGCTCGGGGTGGAGGGGAGCAGTACTTC	CASSLARGGGEQYF
TRBV2	.	.	TRBJ2-5	TGTGCCAGCAGTTCCTCCGGGACTCCACAAGAGACCCAGTACTTC	CASSSSGTPQETQYF
TRBV9	.	.	TRBJ2-2	TGTGCCAGCAGCGCGACAGTCTCAGGGACCGGGGAGCTGTTTTTT	CASSATVSGTGELFF